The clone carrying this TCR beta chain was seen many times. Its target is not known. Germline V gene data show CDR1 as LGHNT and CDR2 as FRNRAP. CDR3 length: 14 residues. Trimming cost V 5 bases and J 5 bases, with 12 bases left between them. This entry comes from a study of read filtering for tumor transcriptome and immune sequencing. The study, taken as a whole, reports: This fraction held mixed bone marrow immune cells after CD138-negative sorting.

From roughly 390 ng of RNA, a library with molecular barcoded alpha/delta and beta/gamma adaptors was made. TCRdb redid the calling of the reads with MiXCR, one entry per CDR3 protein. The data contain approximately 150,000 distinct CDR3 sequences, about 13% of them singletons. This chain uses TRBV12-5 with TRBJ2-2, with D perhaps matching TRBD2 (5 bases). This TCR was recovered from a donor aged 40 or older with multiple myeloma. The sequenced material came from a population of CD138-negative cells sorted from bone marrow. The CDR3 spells CASGPGGTTGELFF. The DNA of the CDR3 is TGTGCTAGTGGTCCAGGAGGAACGACCGGGGAGCTGTTTTTT.